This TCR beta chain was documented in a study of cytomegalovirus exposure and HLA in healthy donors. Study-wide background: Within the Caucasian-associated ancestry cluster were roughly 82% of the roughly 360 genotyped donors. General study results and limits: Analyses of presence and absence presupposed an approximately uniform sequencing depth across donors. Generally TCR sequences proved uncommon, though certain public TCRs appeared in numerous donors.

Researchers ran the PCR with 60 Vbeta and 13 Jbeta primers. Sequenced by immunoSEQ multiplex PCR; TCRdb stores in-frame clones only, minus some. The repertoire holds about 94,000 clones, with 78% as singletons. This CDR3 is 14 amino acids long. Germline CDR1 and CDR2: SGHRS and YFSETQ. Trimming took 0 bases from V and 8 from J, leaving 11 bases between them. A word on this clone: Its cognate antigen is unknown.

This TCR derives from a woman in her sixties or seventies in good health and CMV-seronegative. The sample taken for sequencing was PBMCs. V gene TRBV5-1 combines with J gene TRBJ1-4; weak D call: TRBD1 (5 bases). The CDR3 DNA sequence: TGCGCCAGCAGCTTGGCCCAGGGTGAGGAAAAACTGTTTTTT. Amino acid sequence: CASSLAQGEEKLFF. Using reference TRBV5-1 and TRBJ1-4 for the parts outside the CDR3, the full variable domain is KAGVTQTPRYLIKTRGQQVTLSCSPISGHRSVSWYQQTPGQGLQFLFEYFSETQRNKGNFPGRFSGRQFSNSRSEMNVSTLELGDSALYLCASSLAQGEEKLFFGSGTQLSVL.